A single sample is the source of the 16 T cell receptor beta chains below, sequenced in a study of T cell responses to AZD1222 COVID-19 vaccine. Profiled with immunoSEQ multiplex PCR; TCRdb holds only in-frame clones, not every one. Counted here are roughly 90,000 clones, 75% to 90% occurring once; the ten biggest clones make up about 2.4%. The source material was peripheral blood, sampled 28 days after the second AZD1222 dose. These TCRs come from an adult who received the AZD1222 COVID-19 vaccine.

The chain employs TRBV7-8 and TRBJ2-2; 7 bases map to TRBD2. Germline loops: CDR1 SGHVS, CDR2 FQNEAQ. CDR3 size: 17 residues. The junction had 12 bases not matched to a gene; V was cut back by 3 bases and J by 5 bases. This CDR3 is CASSFSTGLGGTGELFF. The CDR3 coding sequence is TGTGCCAGCAGCTTCTCTACTGGACTAGGCGGAACCGGGGAGCTGTTTTTT.

This clone has a count of ten or more. V gene TRBV3-1 (or the pseudogene TRBV3-2) combines with J gene TRBJ2-3; TRBD2 might be the D (6 bases). Germline CDR1 and CDR2: LGHDT and YNNKEL (reference sequence). V was pared by 1 base and J by 0 bases, with 11 bases between. CDR3 size: 16 residues. The CDR3 DNA reads TGTGCCAGCAGCCAAGTTCACGGGGGTAGCACAGATACGCAGTATTTT. Its protein product is CASSQVHGGSTDTQYF.

This chain links TRBV7-9 with TRBJ1-3, with D possibly being TRBD1 (5 bases). CDR1 is SEHNR and CDR2 is FQNEAQ in the germline V gene (reference sequence). The CDR3 has 15 residues. V lost 6 bases and J 5 bases, leaving 17 bases between the germline ends. The CDR3 bases are TGTGCCAGCAGTCGAGCGGGACTCTCGAGAAACACCATATATTTT. Its protein is CASSRAGLSRNTIYF.

The chain joins TRBV5-4 to TRBJ1-6; D gene unclear. The CDR3 loop spans 15 amino acids. In germline, CDR1 is SGHNT, CDR2 YYREEE (reference sequence). The V and J ends lost 0 bases and 5 bases respectively, with 9 bases between them. The CDR3 sequence is CASSLDGYDNSPLHF. The CDR3 bases are TGTGCCAGCAGCTTGGACGGATATGATAATTCACCCCTCCACTTT. Full variable domain (missing parts from reference TRBV5-4 and TRBJ1-6): ETGVTQSPTHLIKTRGQQVTLRCSSQSGHNTVSWYQQALGQGPQFIFQYYREEENGRGNFPPRFSGLQFPNYSSELNVNALELDDSALYLCASSLDGYDNSPLHFGNGTRLTVT.

In its sample, this clone was seen a few times. This chain connects TRBV6-5 to TRBJ1-2; weak D call: TRBD1 (5 bases). From germline, CDR1 is MNHEY and CDR2 SVGAGI. With 6 bases removed from V and 7 bases from J, the gap between germline ends came to 15 bases. The CDR3 covers 13 residues. The CDR3 region has the DNA TGTGCCAGCAGACCGGGACCTGCGGGTGGCTACACCTTC. Translation gives CASRPGPAGGYTF.

The J gene is TRBJ2-1, the V gene TRBV2; D is unresolved. Between the trimmed V and J ends, which lost 3 bases and 6 bases, there was a span of 6 bases. The CDR3 extends over 12 amino acids. CDR1 and CDR2 (germline): SNHLY, FYNNEI. The CDR3, as DNA: TGTGCCAGCAGTGATGCGGCCAATGAGCAGTTCTTC. Protein product: CASSDAANEQFF.

The rearrangement links TRBV19 to TRBJ2-3; tentatively, D is TRBD2 (5 bases). This CDR3 contains 14 residues. The V gene's germline CDR1 is LNHDA and CDR2 SQIVND (reference sequence). The V gene lost 3 bases and the J gene lost 0 bases, with 7 bases spanning the gap. The CDR3 sequence is CASSIRGSTDTQYF. CDR3 coding DNA: TGTGCCAGTAGTATCCGCGGGAGCACAGATACGCAGTATTTT.

The chain recombines TRBV6-2 or TRBV6-3 with TRBJ2-5, with 11 bases aligning to TRBD2. The CDR3 sequence is 16 residues long. The trim removed 4 bases at V and 5 bases at J, leaving 9 bases unmatched. Germline V gives CDR1 MNHEY, CDR2 SVGEGT. In DNA form, the CDR3 reads TGTGCCAGCAGTTTGATTAGCGGGGGGGCCGGGGAGACCCAGTACTTC. Protein sequence: CASSLISGGAGETQYF.

The chain has TRBV7-6 and TRBJ2-3, with 10 bases aligning to TRBD2. J was trimmed by 5 bases and V by 5 bases; bases with no gene match: 7. The CDR3 is 15 residues long. Germline assignment: CDR1 SGHVS and CDR2 FNYEAQ. DNA of the CDR3: TGTGCCAGCAGCGTTAGCGGGGGGCCAGTAGATACGCAGTATTTT. It codes for CASSVSGGPVDTQYF.

The rearrangement joins TRBV7-9 to TRBJ1-6; possibly TRBD1 for D (5 bases). The CDR3 is 16 amino acids. The V end was cut by 2 bases, the J end by 7 bases, with 15 bases between. The germline V gene encodes CDR1 SEHNR and CDR2 FQNEAQ (reference sequence). The CDR3 coding sequence is TGTGCCAGCAGCTTATGGTGGGGCGACGTAAATTCACCCCTCCACTTT. Translation gives CASSLWWGDVNSPLHF.

The chain combines TRBV30 with TRBJ1-1, with a tentative D call TRBD1 (6 bases). Per germline, CDR1 GTSNPN and CDR2 SVGIG (reference sequence). V lost 8 bases and J lost 1, with 11 bases in between. This CDR3 region has 12 residues. CDR3 in amino acids: CAGDKGNTEAFF. CDR3 nucleotide sequence: TGTGCCGGGGACAAAGGGAACACTGAAGCTTTCTTT.

J is TRBJ1-2 and V is TRBV19; weak D call: TRBD1 (5 bases). Germline CDR1 is LNHDA and CDR2 is SQIVND (reference sequence). Between the trimmed V and J ends, which lost 6 bases and 4 bases, there was a span of 12 bases. The CDR3 runs 13 residues. This CDR3 reads CASRGPRVYGYTF. CDR3 bases: TGTGCCAGTAGAGGCCCCAGGGTCTATGGCTACACCTTC.

V and J are TRBV5-1 and TRBJ1-2, with TRBD1 matching 8 bases. This CDR3 region has 15 residues. J lost 4 bases, V lost 5 bases, and 10 bases had no gene match. Germline values: CDR1 SGHRS, CDR2 YFSETQ. The CDR3 region has the DNA TGCGCCAGCAGACTCGAAACGACAGGGGCCTATGGCTACACCTTC. It encodes CASRLETTGAYGYTF.

The J gene is TRBJ2-1, the V gene TRBV7-9; 12 nucleotides match TRBD2. The CDR3 sequence is 17 residues long. Germline V gene sequence: CDR1 SEHNR, CDR2 FQNEAQ (reference sequence). The junction had 5 bases not matched to a gene; V was cut back by 5 bases and J by 0 bases. CDR3 sequence reads: CASSRGLAGSSYNEQFF. CDR3 in DNA: TGTGCCAGCAGCCGAGGACTAGCGGGGAGCTCCTACAATGAGCAGTTCTTC.

As DNA, the CDR3 is TGCGCCAGCAGTACAGGGGGCACTGGAAACACCATATATTTT. As protein: CASSTGGTGNTIYF. The J gene is TRBJ1-3, the V gene TRBV5-1; 9 bases align to TRBD1. The J segment lost 2 bases and the V segment lost 5 bases, leaving 2 bases of the junction unmatched. The CDR3 sequence is 14 residues long. Germline V lookup: CDR1 SGHRS, CDR2 YFSETQ.

The gene calls are TRBV27 and TRBJ1-6; the D gene is possibly TRBD1 (5 bases). Germline CDR1 reads MNHEY; CDR2 reads SMNVEV (reference sequence). V lost 3 bases and J 9 bases, leaving 6 bases between the germline ends. The CDR3 loop spans 12 amino acids. The CDR3 DNA is TGTGCCAGCAGTTTTGGGACTTCACCCCTCCACTTT. Translated: CASSFGTSPLHF.